This T cell receptor (beta chain) was obtained from a study of cytomegalovirus exposure and HLA in healthy donors (dated by TCRdb to 2015 to 2018). As for the study more broadly: According to a later analysis, one platform produced both the roughly 110 validation repertoires and the approximately 600 repertoires of the first cohort. The study was designed to test whether signatures of past pathogen exposure could be identified by cataloging public T cell receptors. Besides the first cohort of some 670 subjects, a separate validation cohort made up of over a hundred different subjects was used. High-throughput TCR immunosequencing, statistical association of individual TCRs with disease status, and machine learning were combined to predict cytomegalovirus infection status. Study-wide findings and limitations: Most TCR sequences were seen in very few donors, while some public TCRs were found in many individuals. The authors suggested that the approach could potentially be generalized to other disease states and immunological phenotypes. The study listed 150 to 200 TCR beta chains as associated with cytomegalovirus. In both the original and validation cohorts, the classifier was reported to diagnose cytomegalovirus status with high specificity and sensitivity. The validation cohort had no HLA typing available for a later analysis, so co-occurrence within that cohort was assessed over all 130 or so repertoires. In vitro tests confirmed that a few of the cytomegalovirus-associated TCR beta chains recognize cytomegalovirus antigens. In a later analysis, TCRs clustered in the first cohort were found to also tend to co-occur in the approximately 110 validation repertoires, with roughly 93% of cluster scores above 0.

Libraries were constructed by the immunoSEQ multiplex PCR assay. As for how the authors treated the data: A statistical classification framework was built to diagnose cytomegalovirus status from the catalog of TCR beta chain sequences. TCRdb carries this immuneACCESS record with in-frame sequences only. Its versions omit some clonotypes, under half of them owing to an unresolved V gene in the studies checked, with the rest unexplained. V, J and clone size reflect that table, while D and trimming were determined from the DNA. Here the sample has 130,000 or so clones; about nine tenths occur a single time. Together, the top ten hold under 8% of the sample. Taken from cysteine to phenylalanine, the CDR3 has 12 residues. Only CDR3 DNA remains: 36 bases, in frame from the first base. CDR1 and CDR2 were assigned from the germline V gene as MNHNS and SASEGT. Donors formed part of the validation cohort, which comprised 120 subjects and was distinct from the first cohort of several hundred subjects.

Of note for this clone: There is no known antigen for this receptor. The junction differs from germline at one of its ends, possibly a read error.

The sample comprised PBMCs. Recombination linked TRBV6-1 to TRBJ1-6; the junction holds 8 bases that match TRBD1. The sequence derives from a woman younger than 45 in good health and CMV-seropositive. The CDR3 protein: CASSELLGQVNF. The DNA sequence is TGTGCCAGCAGTGAACTACTGGGACAGGTCAACTTT.